Listed below are T cell receptor beta chains from one sample, sequenced in a study of blood T cells in healthy people across ages. One entry per CDR3 protein, called by TCRdb with MiXCR from the 5' RACE reads. Here the sample spans 1.5 million to 2 million distinct CDR3 sequences, around 42% being singletons. The sequenced material came from blood. The receptors shown here come from a human donor in good health. CDR3s include the opening cysteine and the closing phenylalanine or tryptophan. Fields, in order: clone size, V gene, D gene, J gene, CDR3 length, CDR3 protein, CDR3 DNA. The D gene is left open where the match is weak. Size is stated for part of the rows, as once, few or many counts, or as a class when the clone is expanded.

>.|TRBV20-1|.|TRBJ1-5|14
CSATSDFGNQPQHF
TGCAGTGCTACCAGTGATTTCGGCAATCAGCCCCAGCATTTT
>few|TRBV12-3/TRBV12-4|.|TRBJ2-5|14
CASSLRGRSETQYF
TGTGCCAGCAGCCTAAGGGGACGTTCGGAGACCCAGTACTTC
>few|TRBV4-3|.|TRBJ2-7|15
CASSQDLGPPYEQYF
TGCGCCAGCAGCCAAGATCTCGGGCCCCCCTACGAGCAGTACTTC
>many|TRBV2|.|TRBJ2-5|11
CASSAEETQYF
TGTGCCAGCAGCGCGGAAGAGACCCAGTACTTC
>.|TRBV20-1|TRBD1|TRBJ1-5|17
CSARDPRGRGAHQPQHF
TGCAGTGCTAGAGATCCGAGGGGCAGGGGGGCCCATCAGCCCCAGCATTTT
>.|TRBV4-2|.|TRBJ2-7|15
CASSQLIGLNYEQYF
TGTGCCAGCAGCCAACTAATAGGTCTGAACTACGAGCAGTACTTC
>.|TRBV15|.|TRBJ2-5|15
CATSRATGREETQYF
TGTGCCACCAGCAGAGCTACAGGGAGGGAAGAGACCCAGTACTTC
>many|TRBV7-2|.|TRBJ1-2|15
CASSLLEGTNYGYTF
TGTGCCAGCAGCTTACTGGAAGGGACTAACTATGGCTACACCTTC
>.|TRBV7-6|TRBD2|TRBJ2-3|19
CASSSRPRLAVTSTDTQYF
TGTGCCAGCAGCTCACGTCCTCGACTAGCGGTAACTAGCACAGATACGCAGTATTTT
>.|TRBV6-4|.|TRBJ1-2|13
CASGDPPSQGYTF
TGTGCCAGCGGTGACCCACCCTCGCAAGGCTACACCTTC
>few|TRBV5-5|.|TRBJ1-4|17
CASSIIRSGTTNEKLFF
TGTGCCAGCAGCATTATCCGATCAGGGACAACTAATGAAAAACTGTTTTTT
>.|TRBV4-3|TRBD1|TRBJ2-1|16
CASSQDRRDRFNEQFF
TGCGCCAGCAGCCAAGATAGACGGGACAGATTCAATGAGCAGTTCTTC
>few|TRBV5-5|TRBD1|TRBJ1-5|19
CASSLVGRGRVLDNQPQHF
TGTGCCAGCAGCTTGGTCGGGAGGGGGCGCGTTCTGGACAATCAGCCCCAGCATTTT
>few|TRBV6-1|.|TRBJ2-3|15
CASSEKAASTDTQYF
TGTGCCAGCAGTGAAAAGGCAGCCAGCACAGATACGCAGTATTTT
>.|TRBV27|TRBD1|TRBJ2-7|15
CASSLNSDRGLEQYF
TGTGCCAGCAGTTTAAATTCGGACAGGGGGCTCGAGCAGTACTTC
>.|TRBV5-1|TRBD2|TRBJ2-1|16
CASSFTPGLAGGQQFF
TGCGCCAGCAGCTTCACGCCTGGATTAGCGGGGGGCCAGCAGTTCTTC
>.|TRBV7-2|TRBD1|TRBJ1-1|13
CASSLQGADEAFF
TGTGCCAGCAGCTTACAGGGGGCCGATGAAGCTTTCTTT
>.|TRBV12-3/TRBV12-4|.|TRBJ2-7|15
CASSQTRNNIYEQYF
TGTGCCAGCAGCCAAACCCGGAATAATATTTACGAGCAGTACTTC
>.|TRBV12-3/TRBV12-4|TRBD1|TRBJ1-1|13
CASSLDRETEAFF
TGTGCCAGCAGCCTGGACAGGGAGACTGAAGCTTTCTTT
>.|TRBV5-1|.|TRBJ1-1|13
CASGYDKGYGAFF
TGCGCCAGCGGCTATGACAAGGGGTATGGAGCTTTCTTT
>.|TRBV6-5|.|TRBJ2-2|12
CASKRNTGELFF
TGTGCCAGCAAAAGGAATACCGGGGAGCTGTTTTTT
>few|TRBV27|TRBD1|TRBJ1-5|16
CASSSGPGTGIEPQHF
TGTGCCAGCAGTTCCGGTCCCGGGACAGGGATTGAGCCCCAGCATTTT
>.|TRBV6-1|.|TRBJ2-4|13
CASSGWGYNEQYF
TGTGCCAGCAGTGGATGGGGCTACAATGAGCAGTACTTC
>.|TRBV28|TRBD1|TRBJ1-2|15
CASISTGVLNYGYTF
TGTGCCAGCATCAGCACAGGGGTCCTAAACTATGGCTACACCTTC
>.|TRBV12-3/TRBV12-4|TRBD1|TRBJ1-2|14
CASSLRGQGNGYTF
TGTGCCAGCAGTTTAAGGGGACAGGGGAATGGCTACACCTTC
>.|TRBV20-1|.|TRBJ2-1|15
CSARDSPSSYNEQFF
TGCAGTGCTAGGGACAGTCCTAGCTCCTACAATGAGCAGTTCTTC
>.|TRBV12-3/TRBV12-4|.|TRBJ1-1|14
CASSLAQGVNEAFF
TGCGCCAGCAGTTTGGCCCAGGGCGTTAATGAAGCTTTCTTT
>.|TRBV5-1|TRBD1|TRBJ2-1|16
CASSPLRDREPNEQFF
TGCGCCAGCAGCCCCCTGCGGGACAGGGAGCCTAATGAGCAGTTCTTC
>.|TRBV28|.|TRBJ1-5|12
CAVRGINRPQHF
TGTGCCGTCAGGGGCATCAATCGTCCCCAGCATTTT
>few|TRBV20-1|TRBD2|TRBJ2-3|13
CSARGLASDTQYF
TGCAGTGCTAGAGGACTAGCGTCGGATACGCAGTATTTT
>.|TRBV7-2|TRBD1|TRBJ2-1|15
CASRARGPGYNEQFF
TGTGCCAGCAGGGCCAGGGGGCCGGGGTACAATGAGCAGTTCTTC
>few|TRBV4-2|.|TRBJ1-2|18
CASSQDTGSQVVAYGYTF
TGTGCCAGCAGCCAAGATACGGGGAGCCAGGTGGTAGCCTATGGCTACACCTTC
>.|TRBV20-1|.|TRBJ2-1|14
CSARGILPDNEQFF
TGCAGTGCTAGAGGGATACTGCCCGACAATGAGCAGTTCTTC
>few|TRBV10-3|.|TRBJ1-4|13
CATSQGTNEKLFF
TGTGCCACCTCGCAGGGAACTAATGAAAAACTGTTTTTT
>few|TRBV28|.|TRBJ1-1|16
CASSWRISVMYTEAFF
TGTGCCAGCAGCTGGAGGATAAGTGTTATGTACACTGAAGCTTTCTTT
>once|TRBV15|.|TRBJ1-1|15
CATSRGDRRGTEAFF
TGTGCCACCAGCAGAGGGGACCGGCGAGGCACTGAAGCTTTCTTT
>.|TRBV7-2|TRBD2|TRBJ2-7|14
CASSTGLDFYEQYF
TGTGCCAGCAGCACCGGACTAGATTTCTACGAGCAGTACTTC
>few|TRBV9|.|TRBJ2-2|14
CASSVASYTGELFF
TGTGCCAGCAGCGTAGCCTCTTACACCGGGGAGCTGTTTTTT
>many|TRBV2|TRBD2|TRBJ2-3|13
CARSGATTDTQYF
TGTGCCAGGAGCGGGGCGACCACAGATACGCAGTATTTT
>.|TRBV24-1|.|TRBJ2-1|14
CATSGVPGTNEQFF
TGTGCCACCAGTGGGGTCCCCGGGACGAATGAGCAGTTCTTC
>many|TRBV29-1|.|TRBJ2-1|14
CSVEIGTTGNEQFF
TGCAGCGTTGAAATCGGGACAACCGGGAATGAGCAGTTCTTC
>.|TRBV5-6|TRBD2|TRBJ2-5|19
CASSRAKRGVLPYQETQYF
TGTGCCAGCAGTCGGGCCAAGCGGGGCGTTCTTCCGTACCAAGAGACCCAGTACTTC
>.|TRBV28|TRBD2|TRBJ2-7|14
CASSTSGGFYEQYF
TGTGCCAGCTCCACTAGCGGGGGATTCTACGAGCAGTACTTC